The TCR beta chain under discussion was sequenced for a study of tumor-infiltrating lymphocytes in primary liver carcinoma. Production of TCR beta cDNA used 500 ng total RNA together with a constant-region primer. Three nested multiplex PCR rounds, a slightly modified ARM-PCR method, built the TCR beta libraries. TRBV1-TRBV30 forward primers and a C-beta reverse primer were used in the first two PCR rounds, which each ran for around 11 cycles. TCRdb re-derived calls from the multiplex PCR reads in MiXCR, one entry per CDR3 protein. The data show 330,000 or so distinct CDR3 sequences, with approximately 65% seen just once and about 6.3% held by the top ten. This clonotype came up many times. V trimming: 6 bases; J trimming: 2 bases; junction bases outside the gene matches: 4. The CDR3 is 15 amino acids. Germline CDR1 and CDR2: MNHEY and SVGEGT. It was unsorted whole blood that yielded blood RNA, and germline DNA was also extracted.

The receptor comes from a middle-aged man with primary liver carcinoma and hepatitis B virus infection. This chain uses TRBV6-2 or TRBV6-3 with TRBJ2-1; 10 positions agree with TRBD2. Source material: peripheral blood. CDR3 DNA: TGTGCCAGCAGGGCCGGGACTAGCGCCTACAATGAGCAGTTCTTC. It yields the protein CASRAGTSAYNEQFF.